A selection of T cell receptor beta chains follows, all from one sample in a study of regulatory T cells in long-lasting Graves disease. Each CDR3 protein gets one entry after TCRdb re-called the multiplex PCR reads with MiXCR. The sample has about 240,000 distinct CDR3 sequences; around 20% are singletons. Here the sequenced sample was peripheral blood mononuclear cells (PBMCs), taken at new diagnosis, from a patient treated with antithyroid drugs. These TCRs come from a female donor with Graves disease. Each CDR3 is given with its conserved first and last residue. The D gene is left open where the match is weak. Clone size is stated in some rows and not others, as once, few, many or a class when expanded.

v_call	clone_size	j_call	d_call	cdr3_aa	cdr3_nt
TRBV7-3	many	TRBJ2-1	TRBD2	CASSLKVYSRTSGVYNEQFF	TGTGCCAGCAGCTTGAAAGTGTATAGTAGGACTAGCGGAGTTTACAATGAGCAGTTCTTC
TRBV11-3	many	TRBJ2-1	TRBD2	CASTETSGSGEQFF	TGTGCCAGCACGGAGACTAGCGGGAGTGGTGAGCAGTTCTTC
TRBV6-1	many	TRBJ1-5	TRBD1	CASRRQGLSNQPQHF	TGTGCCAGCAGACGACAGGGCCTTAGCAATCAGCCCCAGCATTTT
TRBV24-1	NA	TRBJ2-1	NA	CATSDLRDTHNEQFF	TGTGCCACCAGTGATTTGCGGGACACCCACAATGAGCAGTTCTTC
TRBV6-1	many	TRBJ2-1	NA	CASCGGKASYNEQFF	TGTGCCAGCTGTGGGGGCAAGGCATCCTACAATGAGCAGTTCTTC
TRBV6-1	many	TRBJ2-1	TRBD2	CASSRAGAVTYNEQFF	TGTGCCAGCAGTAGAGCGGGGGCTGTAACCTACAATGAGCAGTTCTTC
TRBV6-1	many	TRBJ1-1	NA	CASTQTGLNTEAFF	TGTGCCAGCACCCAGACAGGATTGAACACTGAAGCTTTCTTT
TRBV2	NA	TRBJ2-5	NA	CASRRPLVECRETQYF	TGTGCCAGCAGGAGGCCCCTAGTTGAGTGTCGAGAGACCCAGTACTTC
TRBV12-3/TRBV12-4	many	TRBJ2-2	NA	CASRRQLDTGELFF	TGTGCCAGCAGACGACAACTAGACACCGGGGAGCTGTTTTTT
TRBV3-1	NA	TRBJ2-3	TRBD2	CASSQETSGRAPDTQYF	TGTGCCAGCAGCCAAGAGACTAGCGGGAGGGCCCCAGATACGCAGTATTTT
TRBV6-2/TRBV6-3	many	TRBJ2-1	NA	CASSPRLVTYNEQFF	TGTGCCAGCAGTCCCAGACTAGTCACCTACAATGAGCAGTTCTTC
TRBV6-1	many	TRBJ2-6	TRBD1	CASRPGQGAAAGANVLTF	TGTGCCAGCAGGCCGGGACAGGGGGCCGCGGCTGGGGCCAACGTCCTGACTTTC
TRBV12-3/TRBV12-4	few	TRBJ2-7	NA	CASSFSPLSYEQYF	TGTGCCAGCAGTTTTTCGCCTCTCTCCTACGAGCAGTACTTC
TRBV6-2/TRBV6-3	many	TRBJ1-1	NA	CATQRARNTEAFF	TGTGCCACACAAAGGGCCCGGAACACTGAAGCTTTCTTT
TRBV20-1	many	TRBJ2-3	TRBD2	CSASSLAGGMVDTQYF	TGCAGTGCTAGTTCTCTAGCGGGGGGAATGGTAGATACGCAGTATTTT
TRBV9	many	TRBJ2-5	TRBD1	CASSTGTGGQETQYF	TGTGCCAGCAGCACAGGGACAGGGGGTCAAGAGACCCAGTACTTC
TRBV19	few	TRBJ2-2	NA	CASSIMDTGELFF	TGTGCCAGTAGTATCATGGACACCGGGGAGCTGTTTTTT
TRBV5-5	many	TRBJ1-4	NA	CASSRVEIKEKLFF	TGTGCCAGCAGCCGGGTGGAAATAAAGGAAAAACTGTTTTTT
TRBV4-1	many	TRBJ2-1	NA	CASSQDQLASYNEQFF	TGCGCCAGCAGCCAAGATCAACTAGCCTCCTACAATGAGCAGTTCTTC
TRBV7-9	NA	TRBJ2-1	TRBD2	CASSAGTSVYNEQFF	TGTGCCAGCAGCGCCGGGACTAGCGTATACAATGAGCAGTTCTTC
TRBV7-7	many	TRBJ2-3	NA	CASSLGRGPHTDTQYF	TGTGCCAGCAGCTTAGGGCGAGGGCCTCATACAGATACGCAGTATTTT